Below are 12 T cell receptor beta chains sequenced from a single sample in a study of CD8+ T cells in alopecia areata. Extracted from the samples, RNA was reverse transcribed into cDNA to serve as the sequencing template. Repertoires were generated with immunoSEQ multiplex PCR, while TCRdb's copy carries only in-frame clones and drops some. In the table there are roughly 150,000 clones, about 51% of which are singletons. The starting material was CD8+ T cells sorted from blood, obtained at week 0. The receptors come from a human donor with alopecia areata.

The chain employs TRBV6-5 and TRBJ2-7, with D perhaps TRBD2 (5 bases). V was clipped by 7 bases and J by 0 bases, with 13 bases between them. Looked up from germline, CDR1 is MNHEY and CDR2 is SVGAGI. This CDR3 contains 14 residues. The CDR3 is CASKNPGSSYEQYF. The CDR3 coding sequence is TGTGCCAGCAAAAACCCGGGGAGCTCCTACGAGCAGTACTTC.

CDR3 region: CASSEVGLGNEQFF. CDR3 DNA sequence: TGTGCCAGCAGTGAGGTTGGTTTGGGAAATGAGCAGTTCTTC. The chain couples TRBV6-5 to TRBJ2-1; no reliable D call. CDR3 length equals 14 residues. In germline, CDR1 is MNHEY, CDR2 SVGAGI. V was pared by 5 bases and J by 7 bases, with 15 bases between.

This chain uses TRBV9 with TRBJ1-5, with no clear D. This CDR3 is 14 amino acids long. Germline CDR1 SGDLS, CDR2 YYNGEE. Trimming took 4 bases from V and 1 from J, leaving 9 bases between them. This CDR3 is CASSSGYSNQPQHF. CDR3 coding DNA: TGTGCCAGCAGCTCCGGGTACAGCAATCAGCCCCAGCATTTT.

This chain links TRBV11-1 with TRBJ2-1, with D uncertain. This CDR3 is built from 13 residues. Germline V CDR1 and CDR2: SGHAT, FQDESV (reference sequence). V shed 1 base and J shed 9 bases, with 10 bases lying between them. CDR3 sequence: CASSLVSVAEQFF. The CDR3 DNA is TGTGCCAGCAGCTTAGTCTCGGTTGCTGAGCAGTTCTTC.

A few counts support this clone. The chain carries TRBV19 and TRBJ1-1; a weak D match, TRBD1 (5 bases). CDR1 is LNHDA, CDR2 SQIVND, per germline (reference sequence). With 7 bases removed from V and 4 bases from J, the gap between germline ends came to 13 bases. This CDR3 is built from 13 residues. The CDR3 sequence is CASKAGTITEAFF. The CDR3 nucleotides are TGTGCCAGTAAAGCAGGGACGATCACTGAAGCTTTCTTT.

CDR3 bases: TGCGCCAGCAGCCAATCTCGACAGGGGAACACTGAAGCTTTCTTT. Its translation: CASSQSRQGNTEAFF. The chain uses TRBV4-3 and TRBJ1-1; 7 bases agree with TRBD1. The V gene's germline CDR1 is LGHNA and CDR2 YSLEER. Losses at the gene ends were 2 bases for V and 1 base for J; bases not matched to a gene: 4. This CDR3 has 15 residues.

The CDR3 reads CASSIIRDKSDQPQHF. As DNA, the CDR3 is TGTGCCAGTAGTATTATACGGGACAAATCGGATCAGCCCCAGCATTTT. The chain combines TRBV19 with TRBJ1-5; possible D gene TRBD1, 6 bases. The CDR3 length is 16 residues. Trimming took 3 bases from V and 5 from J, leaving 17 bases between them. Germline V CDR1 and CDR2: LNHDA, SQIVND (reference sequence).

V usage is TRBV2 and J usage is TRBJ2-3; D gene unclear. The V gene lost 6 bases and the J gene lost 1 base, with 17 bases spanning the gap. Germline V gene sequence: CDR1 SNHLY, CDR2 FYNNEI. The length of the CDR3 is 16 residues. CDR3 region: CASRREGFRGTDTQYF. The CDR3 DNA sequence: TGTGCCAGCAGGCGAGAAGGGTTTCGGGGCACAGATACGCAGTATTTT.

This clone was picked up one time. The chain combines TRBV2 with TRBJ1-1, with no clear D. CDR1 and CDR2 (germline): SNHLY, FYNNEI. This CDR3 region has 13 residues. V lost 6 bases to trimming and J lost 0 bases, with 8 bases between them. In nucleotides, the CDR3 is TGTGCCAGCAGGCGGGCTTTGAACACTGAAGCTTTCTTT. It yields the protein CASRRALNTEAFF.

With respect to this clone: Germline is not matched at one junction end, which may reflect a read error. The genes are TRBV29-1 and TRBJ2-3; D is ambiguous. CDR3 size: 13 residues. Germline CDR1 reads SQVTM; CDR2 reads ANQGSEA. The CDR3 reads CSVQDLGTDTQYF. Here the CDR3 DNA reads TGCAGCGTTCAAGACCTGGGGACAGATACGCAGTATTTT.

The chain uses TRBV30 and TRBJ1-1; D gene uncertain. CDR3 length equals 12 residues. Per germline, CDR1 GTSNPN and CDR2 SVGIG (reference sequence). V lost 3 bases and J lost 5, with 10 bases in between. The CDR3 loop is CAWSESRTEAFF. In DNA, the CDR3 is TGTGCCTGGAGCGAAAGTAGGACTGAAGCTTTCTTT.

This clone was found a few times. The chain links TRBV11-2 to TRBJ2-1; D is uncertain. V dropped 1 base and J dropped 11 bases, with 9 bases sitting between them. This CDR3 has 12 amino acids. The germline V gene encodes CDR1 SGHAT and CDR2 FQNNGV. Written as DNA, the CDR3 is TGTGCCAGCAGCTTAGGGGGTAGTCAGCAGTTCTTC. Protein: CASSLGGSQQFF.